These 32 T cell receptor beta chains were all obtained from the same sample, sequenced in a study of T cells after yellow fever vaccination. TCRdb reanalysed the 5' RACE reads using MiXCR and keeps one entry per CDR3 protein. The sample holds around 530,000 distinct CDR3 sequences; about a sixth are singletons and the top ten take approximately 15%. The specimen comprised PBMCs, sampled around 5 days after the first yellow fever vaccination. These receptors were collected from a man between 18 and 29 years old who received the YFV17D yellow fever vaccine.

This clonotype was recorded a few times. This chain uses TRBV7-9 with TRBJ2-7; D might be TRBD2 (5 bases). Germline V gene sequence: CDR1 SEHNR, CDR2 FQNEAQ (reference sequence). The CDR3 is 15 residues long. V lost 2 bases and J lost 3, with 14 bases in between. The CDR3 DNA is TGTGCCAGCAGCTTAATCTCGTTGCGGGTCTACGAGCAGTACTTC. Encoded protein: CASSLISLRVYEQYF. The whole variable domain, filled in from reference TRBV7-9 and TRBJ2-7, reads DTGVSQNPRHKITKRGQNVTFRCDPISEHNRLYWYRQTLGQGPEFLTYFQNEAQLEKSRLLSDRFSAERPKGSFSTLEIQRTEQGDSAMYLCASSLISLRVYEQYFGPGTRLTVT.

This clonotype appeared many times. The chain employs TRBV12-3 or TRBV12-4 and TRBJ1-2; D unresolved. CDR3 length equals 12 residues. V shed 5 bases and J shed 2 bases, with 6 bases lying between them. CDR3 sequence: CASSQGNYGYTF. The CDR3 bases are TGTGCCAGCAGTCAAGGCAACTATGGCTACACCTTC.

In its sample, this clonotype was seen a few times. J is TRBJ1-4 and V is TRBV7-9; D gene ambiguous. The CDR3 is made up of 15 amino acids. V lost 5 bases and J lost 8, with 18 bases in between. Germline V gene lookup returns CDR1 SEHNR and CDR2 FQNEAQ (reference sequence). CDR3 DNA sequence: TGTGCCAGCAGCCCTGGTGCAGGTTCTGTCGAAAAACTGTTTTTT. As protein: CASSPGAGSVEKLFF. Full variable domain (missing parts from reference TRBV7-9 and TRBJ1-4): DTGVSQNPRHKITKRGQNVTFRCDPISEHNRLYWYRQTLGQGPEFLTYFQNEAQLEKSRLLSDRFSAERPKGSFSTLEIQRTEQGDSAMYLCASSPGAGSVEKLFFGSGTQLSVL.

The V call is TRBV7-9, the J call TRBJ1-1; D is unclear. Germline V lookup: CDR1 SEHNR, CDR2 FQNEAQ (reference sequence). CDR3 length: 16 residues. V lost 0 bases, J lost 0 bases, and 11 bases lay in between. The CDR3: CASSLARGSMNTEAFF. CDR3 nucleotides: TGTGCCAGCAGCTTAGCGCGCGGGTCAATGAACACTGAAGCTTTCTTT.

The rearrangement uses TRBV19 and TRBJ1-2; 8 nucleotides agree with TRBD1. V lost 7 bases, J lost 8 bases, and 12 bases stayed unmatched. In germline, CDR1 is LNHDA, CDR2 SQIVND (reference sequence). The length of the CDR3 is 14 residues. CDR3 DNA sequence: TGTGCCAGTACCTGGGGCGGACAGGGTGGAGGCTACACCTTC. Its translation is CASTWGGQGGGYTF.

This clonotype was detected a few times. This chain connects TRBV12-3 or TRBV12-4 to TRBJ2-3; weak D call: TRBD2 (6 bases). The CDR3 covers 15 residues. With 3 bases removed from V and 4 bases from J, the gap between germline ends came to 14 bases. CDR3 sequence (DNA): TGTGCCAGCAGTTTGGACTATTCAATGGCAGATACGCAGTATTTT. Translation gives CASSLDYSMADTQYF.

This clonotype was seen more than once but under ten times. This chain uses TRBV7-6 with TRBJ2-1, with 8 bases aligning to TRBD2. Germline CDR1 SGHVS, CDR2 FNYEAQ. Trimming removed 1 base from V and 3 bases from J; junction bases left unmatched: 2. This CDR3 spans 15 amino acids. Here the CDR3 DNA reads TGTGCCAGCAGCTTAGGCGGGGGGCACTACAATGAGCAGTTCTTC. Translated: CASSLGGGHYNEQFF.

This clonotype was seen only a few times. V and J are TRBV5-1 and TRBJ1-5; D call uncertain. CDR1 SGHRS and CDR2 YFSETQ come from the germline V gene. V lost 7 bases to trimming and J lost 3 bases, with 11 bases between them. The CDR3 contains 13 residues. CDR3 sequence (DNA): TGCGCCAGCCCGAGTCCGGACAATCAGCCCCAGCATTTT. This encodes CASPSPDNQPQHF. Combining the CDR3 with reference TRBV5-1 and TRBJ1-5 gives the whole variable domain KAGVTQTPRYLIKTRGQQVTLSCSPISGHRSVSWYQQTPGQGLQFLFEYFSETQRNKGNFPGRFSGRQFSNSRSEMNVSTLELGDSALYLCASPSPDNQPQHFGDGTRLSIL.

This clonotype was counted only a few times. J is TRBJ2-3 and V is TRBV9; D is undetermined. With 4 bases removed from V and 6 bases from J, the gap between germline ends came to 12 bases. This CDR3 spans 13 amino acids. The germline V gene encodes CDR1 SGDLS and CDR2 YYNGEE. The CDR3 loop is CASSPGPLDTQYF. CDR3 DNA: TGTGCCAGCAGCCCCGGCCCCTTGGATACGCAGTATTTT.

This clonotype was counted at least ten times. The chain uses TRBV24-1 and TRBJ2-3; D is undetermined. CDR3 length: 12 amino acids. Per the germline V gene, CDR1 is KGHDR and CDR2 is SFDVKD. V was trimmed by 6 bases and J by 0 bases, leaving 3 bases between them. CDR3 region: CATSLSTDTQYF. Here the CDR3 DNA reads TGTGCCACCAGTTTGAGCACAGATACGCAGTATTTT.

The chain has TRBV10-2 and TRBJ2-7, with D possibly being TRBD2 (5 bases). Germline V gene lookup returns CDR1 WSHSY and CDR2 SAAADI. The CDR3 consists of 13 residues. V was trimmed by 2 bases and J by 4 bases, leaving 9 bases between them. This CDR3 is CASSEGSGYEQYF. CDR3 coding DNA: TGCGCCAGCAGTGAGGGGAGTGGGTACGAGCAGTACTTC.

This clonotype was seen a handful of times. This sequence joins TRBV6-1 and TRBJ1-5; D perhaps matches TRBD1 (5 bases). Trimming removed 2 bases at V and 7 bases at J, with 12 bases between. This CDR3 comprises 14 residues. Germline values: CDR1 MNHNS, CDR2 SASEGT. CDR3 DNA sequence: TGTGCCAGCAGTGAATACGAGGGGAAGCAGCCCCAGCATTTT. Translation: CASSEYEGKQPQHF.

The table lists this clonotype with a few counts. The chain recombines TRBV12-3 or TRBV12-4 with TRBJ1-1; perhaps TRBD1 as D (5 bases). This CDR3 contains 13 residues. The ends were cut back, 6 bases at V and 6 bases at J, with 14 bases in the middle. CDR3 sequence reads: CASRVDIVAEAFF. CDR3 nucleotide sequence: TGTGCCAGCAGAGTGGACATTGTGGCTGAAGCTTTCTTT.

This chain joins TRBV7-2 and TRBJ1-1, with D uncertain. This CDR3 comprises 13 residues. Germline CDR1 is SGHTA and CDR2 is FQGNSA. Trimming left V 2 bases short and J 3 bases short, with 7 bases between. The CDR3 loop is CASSLSAYTEAFF. In nucleotides, the CDR3 is TGTGCCAGCAGCTTATCCGCCTACACTGAAGCTTTCTTT.

This clonotype was seen a handful of times. The chain carries TRBV11-3 and TRBJ2-1, with D unresolved. Germline values: CDR1 SGHNT, CDR2 YENEEA. V was pared by 5 bases and J by 12 bases, with 14 bases between. The CDR3 length is 12 residues. The CDR3 spells CASSPYQDAQFF. The CDR3 DNA reads as TGTGCCAGCAGCCCATACCAGGATGCGCAGTTCTTC.

J is TRBJ2-5 and V is TRBV30; TRBD1 is a possible D gene (6 bases). The CDR3 has 12 residues. Germline V gene data show CDR1 as GTSNPN and CDR2 as SVGIG (reference sequence). The V gene lost 0 bases and the J gene lost 5 bases, with 7 bases spanning the gap. CDR3 sequence reads: CAWSVTGETQYF. CDR3 in DNA: TGTGCCTGGAGTGTAACAGGGGAGACCCAGTACTTC.

The chain is built from TRBV30 and TRBJ1-5, with 7 bases matching TRBD1. The V and J ends lost 5 bases and 10 bases, in that order; junction bases with no gene match: 14. From germline, CDR1 is GTSNPN and CDR2 SVGIG (reference sequence). The length of the CDR3 is 14 residues. The CDR3 loop is CAWGGTYGTEPQHF. The CDR3, as DNA: TGTGCCTGGGGTGGAACCTACGGGACAGAACCCCAGCATTTT.

The genes are TRBV7-2 and TRBJ2-1; 7 bases are a match to TRBD1. CDR1 is SGHTA, CDR2 FQGNSA, per germline. The V gene end was trimmed by 7 bases and the J gene end by 2 bases; junction bases not matched to a gene: 5. The CDR3 is 14 residues long. The CDR3 protein is CASTQGVAYNEQFF. In DNA, the CDR3 is TGTGCCAGCACCCAGGGGGTGGCCTACAATGAGCAGTTCTTC.

The rearrangement links TRBV5-5 to TRBJ1-2; D is unclear. This CDR3 contains 12 residues. V lost 0 bases and J 8 bases, leaving 8 bases between the germline ends. CDR1 and CDR2 from the germline V gene are SGHKS and YYEKEE (reference sequence). CDR3 region: CASSLDVVGYTF. CDR3 nucleotide sequence: TGTGCCAGCAGCTTGGACGTGGTCGGCTACACCTTC.

Remarks on this clonotype: This may be a read error, as it is one base from a much larger clone. The chain employs TRBV9 and TRBJ2-5; D may be TRBD2 (5 bases). The CDR3 extends over 15 amino acids. The V and J ends lost 4 bases and 1 base respectively, with 14 bases between them. Per germline, CDR1 SGDLS and CDR2 YYNGEE. DNA for the CDR3: TGTGCCAGCAGCAGCACGGTGGGAGTCCAAGAGACCCAGTACTTC. It translates to CASSSTVGVQETQYF.

This clonotype was seen more than once but under ten times. The chain employs TRBV9 and TRBJ1-4; 7 bases agree with TRBD1. Germline values: CDR1 SGDLS, CDR2 YYNGEE. CDR3 length equals 15 residues. Unmatched junction bases numbered 10, after V lost 3 bases and J lost 8 bases. DNA for the CDR3: TGTGCCAGCAGCGAAGGGACAGCAAGACGGGAAAAACTGTTTTTT. Translation gives CASSEGTARREKLFF.

This clonotype was seen more than once but under ten times. This chain joins TRBV27 and TRBJ2-4; TRBD2 matches at 12 bases. The CDR3 spans 14 residues. The V gene's germline CDR1 is MNHEY and CDR2 SMNVEV (reference sequence). Trimming cost V 3 bases and J 10 bases; bases outside gene matches: 4. The CDR3 nucleotides are TGTGCCAGCAGTTTGAGAACTAGCGGGGGGATTCAGTACTTC. Its translation is CASSLRTSGGIQYF.

This chain uses TRBV12-3 or TRBV12-4 with TRBJ2-7, with D uncertain. Trimming removed 4 bases from V and 3 bases from J, with 10 bases in between. CDR3 length: 13 residues. In DNA form, the CDR3 reads TGTGCCAGCAGTTCTGGGGTCCTCTACGAGCAGTACGTC. This gives the protein CASSSGVLYEQYV.

Details on this clonotype: Mismatch with germline at one junction end may stem from a read error. The chain links TRBV7-3 to TRBJ2-1, with 12 nucleotides matching TRBD2. Germline V lookup: CDR1 SGHTA, CDR2 FQGTGA. This CDR3 spans 13 amino acids. The CDR3 region is CASSSASGGAGVF. As DNA, the CDR3 is TGTGCCAGCAGCTCTGCTAGCGGGGGGGCCGGAGTCTTC. The full variable domain, with the rest looked up from reference TRBV7-3 and TRBJ2-1, is GAGVSQTPSNKVTEKGKYVELRCDPISGHTALYWYRQSLGQGPEFLIYFQGTGAADDSGLPNDRFFAVRPEGSVSTLKIQRTERGDSAVYLCASSSASGGAGVFGPGTRLTVL.

The table lists this clonotype with a few counts. The rearrangement links TRBV9 to TRBJ2-3; 7 bases are a match to TRBD1. This CDR3 has 14 residues. The V gene's germline CDR1 is SGDLS and CDR2 YYNGEE. V lost 3 bases, J lost 6 bases, and 7 bases stayed unmatched. The CDR3 DNA is TGTGCCAGCAGCGCTGACAGGGCCAGGGATACGCAGTATTTT. Encoded protein: CASSADRARDTQYF.

This clonotype was observed a handful of times. This sequence joins TRBV5-1 and TRBJ2-7; D might be TRBD1 (5 bases). CDR1 is SGHRS and CDR2 is YFSETQ in the germline V gene. This CDR3 is 13 amino acids long. V was cut by 5 bases and J by 5 bases, with 14 bases left in between. The CDR3 coding sequence is TGCGCCAGCAGTCAGCTCCAGGGTAACGAGCAGTACTTC. It codes for CASSQLQGNEQYF.

V and J are TRBV6-5 and TRBJ2-3, with D unresolved. Germline V gene sequence: CDR1 MNHEY, CDR2 SVGAGI. The CDR3 is made up of 16 amino acids. Trimming removed 4 bases from V and 0 bases from J, with 14 bases in between. CDR3 in amino acids: CASSSTQVTSTDTQYF. For the CDR3, the DNA is TGTGCCAGCAGTTCCACTCAGGTGACTAGCACAGATACGCAGTATTTT.

This clonotype was picked up a small number of times. The rearrangement links TRBV7-8 to TRBJ2-5; D is possibly TRBD1 or TRBD2 (5 bases each). The CDR3 runs 14 residues. Trimming left V 5 bases short and J 1 base short, with 11 bases between. Germline CDR1 and CDR2: SGHVS and FQNEAQ. CDR3 nucleotide sequence: TGTGCCAGCAGCCGGGGACGGTTCCAAGAGACCCAGTACTTC. Its translation is CASSRGRFQETQYF. Full variable domain (rest looked up from reference TRBV7-8 and TRBJ2-5): GAGVSQSPRYKVAKRGQDVALRCDPISGHVSLFWYQQALGQGPEFLTYFQNEAQLDKSGLPSDRFFAERPEGSVSTLKIQRTQQEDSAVYLCASSRGRFQETQYFGPGTRLLVL.

This clonotype occurred a few times. The rearrangement joins TRBV6-2 or TRBV6-3 to TRBJ1-1; no definite D call. Germline CDR1 MNHEY, CDR2 SVGEGT. The CDR3 contains 13 residues. V lost 0 bases, J lost 2 bases, and 4 bases lay in between. The CDR3 reads CASSYSRNTEAFF. CDR3 nucleotides: TGTGCCAGCAGTTACTCAAGAAACACTGAAGCTTTCTTT.

The CDR3 nucleotides read TGTGCCAGCAGTTGGGGGCGGGACAATCAGCCCCAGCATTTT. Translation gives CASSWGRDNQPQHF. This sequence joins TRBV27 and TRBJ1-5; a weak D match, TRBD1 (6 bases). Trimming took 4 bases from V and 3 from J, leaving 10 bases between them. The CDR3 extends over 14 amino acids. Germline CDR1 MNHEY, CDR2 SMNVEV (reference sequence).

This clonotype was detected a few times. The V and J genes are TRBV9 and TRBJ2-1, with 12 bases that match TRBD2. In germline, CDR1 is SGDLS, CDR2 YYNGEE. The CDR3 extends over 13 amino acids. V lost 0 bases, J lost 13 bases, and 2 bases stayed unmatched. The CDR3 region is CASSVASGGGQFF. The CDR3 DNA follows: TGTGCCAGCAGCGTAGCTAGCGGGGGGGGACAGTTCTTC.

This clonotype has a handful of counts. V is TRBV19 and J is TRBJ1-5, with 7 bases lining up with TRBD1. Germline values: CDR1 LNHDA, CDR2 SQIVND (reference sequence). The J segment lost 1 base and the V segment lost 7 bases, leaving 4 bases of the junction unmatched. The CDR3 spans 14 residues. The CDR3 spells CASTTGASNQPQHF. The CDR3 DNA sequence: TGTGCCAGTACCACAGGGGCCAGCAATCAGCCCCAGCATTTT.